Below, 14 T cell receptor beta chains from the same sample are listed, as sequenced in a study of cytomegalovirus exposure and HLA in healthy donors. This table comes from immunoSEQ multiplex PCR, and its TCRdb copy is limited to in-frame clones, with some not included. The repertoire holds about 360,000 clones, roughly 85% seen once, with around 0.8% in the top ten. Sequenced input: PBMCs. All receptors derive from a woman between 18 and 29 years old in good health and CMV-seronegative.

The DNA of the CDR3 is TGTGCCAGCAGGCCAGTCGGGGTAGCGGGAGCTATGTTCTTC. Its translation is CASRPVGVAGAMFF. J is TRBJ2-1 and V is TRBV27; 9 bases align to TRBD2. The germline gives CDR1 MNHEY, CDR2 SMNVEV (reference sequence). J was trimmed by 15 bases and V by 6 bases; bases with no gene match: 15. The CDR3 runs 14 residues.

This clone was seen only once. The chain has TRBV5-6 and TRBJ1-5; 9 nucleotides agree with TRBD1. The J segment lost 0 bases and the V segment lost 0 bases, leaving 10 bases of the junction unmatched. CDR1 SGHDT and CDR2 YYEEEE come from the germline V gene. This CDR3 is built from 19 residues. CDR3 nucleotides: TGTGCCAGCAGCTTGGCCGGGACAGGGAGGGGGGTTAGCAATCAGCCCCAGCATTTT. Protein product: CASSLAGTGRGVSNQPQHF.

This clone appeared a single time. The rearrangement joins TRBV7-9 to TRBJ1-5, with D possibly TRBD1 on 5 matching bases. The CDR3 extends over 14 amino acids. Trimming removed 5 bases from V and 6 bases from J, with 14 bases in between. Germline loops: CDR1 SEHNR, CDR2 FQNEAQ (reference sequence). CDR3 DNA: TGTGCCAGCAGCCCCCCGGGGGAAGTTCAGCCCCAGCATTTT. Its translation: CASSPPGEVQPQHF.

This chain links TRBV7-9 with TRBJ1-5, with 7 bases matching TRBD1. The CDR3 is 13 residues long. CDR1 is SEHNR, CDR2 FQNEAQ, per germline (reference sequence). Trimming took 4 bases from V and 4 from J; bases not matched to a gene: 1. The DNA of the CDR3 is TGTGCCAGCAGCTCGACAGGGAATCAGCCCCAGCATTTT. It is translated as CASSSTGNQPQHF.

The J gene is TRBJ2-1, the V gene TRBV28, with 14 bases fitting TRBD2. The CDR3 has 19 residues. CDR1 MDHEN and CDR2 SYDVKM come from the germline V gene. V was pared by 6 bases and J by 0 bases, with 10 bases of the junction left unmatched. CDR3 residues: CASSSGTSGRGYSYNEQFF. CDR3 sequence (DNA): TGTGCCAGCAGCTCTGGGACTAGCGGGAGAGGCTACTCCTACAATGAGCAGTTCTTC.

The rearrangement links TRBV5-1 to TRBJ2-7, with TRBD2 matching over 7 bases. The CDR3 is 13 residues long. In germline, CDR1 is SGHRS, CDR2 YFSETQ. With 0 bases clipped from V and 4 bases from J, the junction kept 1 base outside the gene matches. The CDR3 DNA is TGCGCCAGCAGCTTGGGGGAGGGTTACGAGCAGTACTTC. This gives the protein CASSLGEGYEQYF.

The rearrangement uses TRBV6-5 and TRBJ1-2; tentative D call: TRBD1 (5 bases). Germline V gene data show CDR1 as MNHEY and CDR2 as SVGAGI. The CDR3 runs to 14 residues. V shed 7 bases and J shed 6 bases, with 18 bases lying between them. CDR3: CASKSSGPPDGYTF. The CDR3 DNA follows: TGTGCCAGCAAATCTTCAGGGCCACCGGATGGCTACACCTTC.

The chain recombines TRBV6-1 with TRBJ2-7; D might be TRBD2 (5 bases). The germline CDR1 and CDR2 sequences are MNHNS and SASEGT. The CDR3 covers 15 residues. The V end lost 1 base, the J end lost 2 bases, and 12 bases lay between the germline ends. CDR3 region: CASSEGEGIPYEQYF. The CDR3 DNA is TGTGCCAGCAGTGAAGGAGAGGGCATCCCCTACGAGCAGTACTTC.

CDR3 loop: CASSPRQGAVADTQYF. For the CDR3, the DNA is TGTGCCAGCTCACCCCGACAGGGGGCTGTAGCAGATACGCAGTATTTT. The chain employs TRBV18 and TRBJ2-3, with TRBD1 matching 10 bases. The CDR3 runs to 16 residues. V dropped 3 bases and J dropped 4; count of bases not matched to a gene: 7. Germline V gene lookup returns CDR1 KGHSH and CDR2 LQKENI. The full variable domain, its missing parts supplied by reference TRBV18 and TRBJ2-3, is NAGVMQNPRHLVRRRGQEARLRCSPMKGHSHVYWYRQLPEEGLKFMVYLQKENIIDESGMPKERFSAEFPKEGPSILRIQQVVRGDSAAYFCASSPRQGAVADTQYFGPGTRLTVL.

The sample holds one count of this clone. This chain's CDR3 is CASIRSRDIRGYTF. The CDR3 region has the DNA TGTGCCAGCATCCGGTCGCGGGATATAAGGGGCTACACCTTC. V usage is TRBV5-4 and J usage is TRBJ1-2; D is undetermined. V was clipped by 6 bases and J by 8 bases, with 20 bases between them. The CDR3 is made up of 14 amino acids. Germline CDR1 is SGHNT and CDR2 is YYREEE (reference sequence). Full variable domain (outside the CDR3, taken from reference TRBV5-4 and TRBJ1-2): ETGVTQSPTHLIKTRGQQVTLRCSSQSGHNTVSWYQQALGQGPQFIFQYYREEENGRGNFPPRFSGLQFPNYSSELNVNALELDDSALYLCASIRSRDIRGYTFGSGTRLTVV.

The rearrangement links TRBV6-6 to TRBJ1-4; D is unclear. The CDR3 sequence is 14 residues long. Germline V gene sequence: CDR1 MNHNY, CDR2 SVGAGI (reference sequence). Trimming removed 5 bases at V and 3 bases at J, with 10 bases between. CDR3 sequence: CASSSGDSNEKLFF. CDR3 coding DNA: TGTGCCAGCAGTAGCGGGGATTCTAATGAAAAACTGTTTTTT.

V is TRBV19 and J is TRBJ1-1, with D tentatively TRBD1 (5 bases). The length of the CDR3 is 16 residues. Trimming stripped 6 bases from V and 4 bases from J, with 21 bases between. Per the germline V gene, CDR1 is LNHDA and CDR2 is SQIVND (reference sequence). The CDR3 bases are TGTGCCAGTAGGTTTTCTCTACGGGGGGTCGGCACTGAAGCTTTCTTT. Translated: CASRFSLRGVGTEAFF.

This clone occurred once. CDR3 amino acids: CASSPRDRGWEQYF. In nucleotides, the CDR3 is TGTGCCAGCAGCCCCCGGGACAGGGGTTGGGAGCAGTACTTC. V and J are TRBV7-9 and TRBJ2-7, with 10 positions matching TRBD1. Germline CDR1 SEHNR, CDR2 FQNEAQ (reference sequence). This CDR3 has 14 residues. V trimming: 5 bases; J trimming: 7 bases; junction bases outside the gene matches: 8.

The gene calls are TRBV5-4 and TRBJ2-7; 8 nucleotides match TRBD2. Unmatched junction bases numbered 4, after V lost 1 base and J lost 1 base. The length of the CDR3 is 15 residues. Germline CDR1 reads SGHNT; CDR2 reads YYREEE (reference sequence). This CDR3 reads CASSLNSGGSYEQYF. CDR3 coding DNA: TGTGCCAGCAGCTTGAACAGCGGGGGTTCCTACGAGCAGTACTTC.